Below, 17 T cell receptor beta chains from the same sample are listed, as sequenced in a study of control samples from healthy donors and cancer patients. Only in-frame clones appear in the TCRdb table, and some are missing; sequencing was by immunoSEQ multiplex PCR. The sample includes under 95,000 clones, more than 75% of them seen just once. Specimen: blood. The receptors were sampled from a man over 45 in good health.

CDR3 DNA: TGTGCTAGTGGTTTGGTACCGGACAGCCTTGCAGGGCGCTATGGCTACACCTTC. Translation: CASGLVPDSLAGRYGYTF. The chain links TRBV12-5 to TRBJ1-2, with a weak D call TRBD1 (6 bases). The CDR3 runs 18 residues. Trimming shortened V by 0 bases and J by 4 bases, and 21 bases separated the two germline ends. The germline V gene has CDR1 LGHNT and CDR2 FRNRAP.

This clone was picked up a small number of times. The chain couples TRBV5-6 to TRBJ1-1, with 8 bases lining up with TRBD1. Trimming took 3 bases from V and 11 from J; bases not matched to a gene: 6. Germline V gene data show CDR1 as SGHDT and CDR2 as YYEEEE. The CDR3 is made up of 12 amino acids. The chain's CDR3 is CASSSLRTGAFF. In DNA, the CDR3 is TGTGCCAGCAGCTCCCTCCGGACAGGGGCTTTCTTT.

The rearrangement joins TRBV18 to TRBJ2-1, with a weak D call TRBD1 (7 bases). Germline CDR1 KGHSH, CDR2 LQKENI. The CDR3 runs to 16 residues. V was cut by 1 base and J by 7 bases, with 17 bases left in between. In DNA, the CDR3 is TGTGCCAGCTCACCACAGGCAGGGGGGTCTTCGAATGAGCAGTTCTTC. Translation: CASSPQAGGSSNEQFF.

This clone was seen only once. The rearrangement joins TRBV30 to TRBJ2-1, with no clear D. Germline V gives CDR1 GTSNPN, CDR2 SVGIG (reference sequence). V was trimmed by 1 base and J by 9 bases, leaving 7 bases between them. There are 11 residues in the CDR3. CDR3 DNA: TGTGCCTGGAGTGGACGAAGTGAGCAGTTCTTC. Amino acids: CAWSGRSEQFF. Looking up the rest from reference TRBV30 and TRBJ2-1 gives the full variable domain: SQTIHQWPATLVQPVGSPLSLECTVEGTSNPNLYWYRQAAGRGLQLLFYSVGIGQISSEVPQNLSASRPQDRQFILSSKKLLLSDSGFYLCAWSGRSEQFFGPGTRLTVL.

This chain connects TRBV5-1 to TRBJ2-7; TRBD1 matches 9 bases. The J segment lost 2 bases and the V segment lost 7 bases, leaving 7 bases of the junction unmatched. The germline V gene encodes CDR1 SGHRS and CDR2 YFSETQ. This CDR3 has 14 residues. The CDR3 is CASAPGTGTYEQYF. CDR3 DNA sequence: TGCGCCAGCGCCCCCGGGACAGGGACCTACGAGCAGTACTTC.

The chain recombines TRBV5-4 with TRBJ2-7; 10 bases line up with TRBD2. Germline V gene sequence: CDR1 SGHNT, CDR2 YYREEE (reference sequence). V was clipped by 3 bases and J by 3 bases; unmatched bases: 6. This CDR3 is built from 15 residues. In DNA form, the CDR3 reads TGTGCCAGCAGCTGGGGAGCGGGAGGGCTCTACGAGCAGTACTTC. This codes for CASSWGAGGLYEQYF.

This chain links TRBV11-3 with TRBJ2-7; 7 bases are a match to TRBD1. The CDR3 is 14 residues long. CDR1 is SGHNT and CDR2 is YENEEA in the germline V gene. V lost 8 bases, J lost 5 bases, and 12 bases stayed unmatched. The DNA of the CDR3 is TGTGCCAGCTGGGACCGGGACAGCCCCCACGAGCAGTACTTC. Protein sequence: CASWDRDSPHEQYF.

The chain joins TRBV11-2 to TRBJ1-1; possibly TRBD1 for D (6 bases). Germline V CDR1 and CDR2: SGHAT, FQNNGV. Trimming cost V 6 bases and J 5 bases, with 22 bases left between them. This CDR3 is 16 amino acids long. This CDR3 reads CASRSVRGGFWTEAFF. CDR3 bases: TGTGCCAGCAGGTCCGTGAGGGGGGGGTTTTGGACTGAAGCTTTCTTT.

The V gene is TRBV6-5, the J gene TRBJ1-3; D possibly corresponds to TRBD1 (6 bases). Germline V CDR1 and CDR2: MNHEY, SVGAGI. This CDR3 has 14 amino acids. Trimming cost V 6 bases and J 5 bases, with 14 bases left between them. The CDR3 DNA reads TGTGCCAGCAGCTCTCAGGGGAGACGAAACACCATATATTTT. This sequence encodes CASSSQGRRNTIYF.

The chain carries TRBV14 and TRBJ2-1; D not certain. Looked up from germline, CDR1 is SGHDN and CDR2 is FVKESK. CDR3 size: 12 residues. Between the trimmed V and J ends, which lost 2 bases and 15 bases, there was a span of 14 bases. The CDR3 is CASSQNGNRRFF. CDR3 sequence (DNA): TGTGCCAGCAGCCAAAATGGAAATCGGCGGTTCTTC.

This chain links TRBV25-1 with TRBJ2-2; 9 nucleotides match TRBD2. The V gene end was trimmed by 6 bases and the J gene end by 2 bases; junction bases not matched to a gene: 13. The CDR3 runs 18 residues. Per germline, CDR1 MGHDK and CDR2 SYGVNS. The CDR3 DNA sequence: TGTGCCAGCAGCCCTACCATTCCGACTAGCGGAAACACCGGGGAGCTGTTTTTT. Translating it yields CASSPTIPTSGNTGELFF.

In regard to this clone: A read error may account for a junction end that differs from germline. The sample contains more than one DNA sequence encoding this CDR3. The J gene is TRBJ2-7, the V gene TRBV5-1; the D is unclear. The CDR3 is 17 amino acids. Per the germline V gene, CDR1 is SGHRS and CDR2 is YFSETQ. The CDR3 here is CASSLLSTGPSSYEQYF. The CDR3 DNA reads TGCGCCAGCAGCCTACTCTCCACCGGGCCTTCCTCCTACGAGCAGTACTTT. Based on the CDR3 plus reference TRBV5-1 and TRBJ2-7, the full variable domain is KAGVTQTPRYLIKTRGQQVTLSCSPISGHRSVSWYQQTPGQGLQFLFEYFSETQRNKGNFPGRFSGRQFSNSRSEMNVSTLELGDSALYLCASSLLSTGPSSYEQYFGPGTRLTVT.

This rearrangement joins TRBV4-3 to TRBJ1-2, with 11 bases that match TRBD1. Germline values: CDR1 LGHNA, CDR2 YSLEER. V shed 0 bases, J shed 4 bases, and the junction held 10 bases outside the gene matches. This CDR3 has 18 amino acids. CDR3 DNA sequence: TGCGCCAGCAGCCAAGATCCAACCGGGACAGGGGGTTTCTATGGCTACACCTTC. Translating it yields CASSQDPTGTGGFYGYTF.

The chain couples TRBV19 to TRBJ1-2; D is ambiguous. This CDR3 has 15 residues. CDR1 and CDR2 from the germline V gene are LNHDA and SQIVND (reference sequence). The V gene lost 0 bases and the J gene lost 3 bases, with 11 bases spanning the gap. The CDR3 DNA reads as TGTGCCAGTAGTATAGATGGCTCAAATCACTATGGCTACACCTTC. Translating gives CASSIDGSNHYGYTF.

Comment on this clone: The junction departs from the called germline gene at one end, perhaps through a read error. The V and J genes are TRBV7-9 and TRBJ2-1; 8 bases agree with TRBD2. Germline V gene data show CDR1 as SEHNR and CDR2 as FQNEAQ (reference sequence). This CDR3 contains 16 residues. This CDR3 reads CASSLAPGLGKNEQFF. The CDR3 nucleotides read TGTGCCAGCAGCCTAGCCCCGGGACTAGGAAAAAATGAGCAGTTCTTC.

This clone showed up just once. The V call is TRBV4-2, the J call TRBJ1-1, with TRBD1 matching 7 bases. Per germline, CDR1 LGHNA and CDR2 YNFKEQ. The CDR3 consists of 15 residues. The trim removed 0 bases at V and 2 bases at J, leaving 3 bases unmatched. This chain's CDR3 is CASSQERQGNTEAFF. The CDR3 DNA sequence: TGTGCCAGCAGCCAAGAACGACAGGGAAACACTGAAGCTTTCTTT.

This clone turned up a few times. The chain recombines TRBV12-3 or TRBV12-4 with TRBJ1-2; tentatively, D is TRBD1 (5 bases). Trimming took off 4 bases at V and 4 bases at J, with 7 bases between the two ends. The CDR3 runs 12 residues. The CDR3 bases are TGTGCCAGCAGTTCCGGGACCTATGGCTACACCTTC. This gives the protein CASSSGTYGYTF.